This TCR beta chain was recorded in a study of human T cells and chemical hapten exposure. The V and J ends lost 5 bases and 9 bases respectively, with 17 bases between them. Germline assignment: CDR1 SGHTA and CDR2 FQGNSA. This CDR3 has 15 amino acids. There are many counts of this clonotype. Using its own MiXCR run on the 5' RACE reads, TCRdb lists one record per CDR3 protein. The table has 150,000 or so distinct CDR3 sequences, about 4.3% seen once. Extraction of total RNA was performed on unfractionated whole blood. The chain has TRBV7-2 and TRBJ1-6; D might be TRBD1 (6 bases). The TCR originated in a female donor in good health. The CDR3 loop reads CASSQGRAESSPLHF. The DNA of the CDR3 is TGTGCCAGCAGCCAGGGGAGGGCTGAGAGTTCACCCCTCCACTTT.